This T cell receptor (beta chain) originates from a study of blood T cells in healthy people across ages. Study-level findings and limits: Relative to aged donors, long-lived donors carried more naive CD4+ cells and displayed higher diversity.

The use of a sample-barcoded 5' primer and a J-beta primer mix characterized a second PCR of roughly 6 to 11 cycles. Each cDNA molecule received a tag from a template-switch adaptor that had 12 random nucleotides. TCRdb re-called the 5' RACE reads with MiXCR, one entry per CDR3 protein. Among about 780,000 distinct CDR3 sequences listed, about 42% were seen once. Donors ranged from roughly 6 to 95 years old and were healthy Caucasians in Russia. CDR3 length: 15 residues. Between the trimmed V and J ends, which lost 10 bases and 4 bases, there was a span of 19 bases. The germline V gene has CDR1 KGHDR and CDR2 SFDVKD. This clonotype was observed a few times. Its antigen is not identified.

The sample was blood. V is TRBV24-1 and J is TRBJ2-1; the D gene is possibly TRBD2 (6 bases). The sequence was collected from an elderly man in good health. The CDR3 nucleotides are TGTGCCACGAGCGGCTCGGGGGATTTATACAATGAGCAGTTCTTC. Translated: CATSGSGDLYNEQFF.